This is a list of T cell receptor beta chains from one sample in a study of shared clonotypes between healthy human individuals. Sequenced by immunoSEQ multiplex PCR; TCRdb stores in-frame clones only, minus some. The sample contains over a million clones, more than 95% of which appear only once. What was sequenced was naive CD4+ T cells sorted from blood. Receptors were obtained from a man between 25 and 39 years old in good health. CDR3s include the opening cysteine and the closing phenylalanine or tryptophan. The D gene is left open where the match is weak. Size is stated for part of the rows, as once, few or many counts, or as a class when the clone is expanded.

j_gene: TRBJ2-3
v_gene: TRBV28
d_gene: .
abundance: once
CDR3aa: CASSLAGDTQYF
CDR3nt: TGTGCCAGCAGTTTAGCCGGTGATACGCAGTATTTT

j_gene: TRBJ1-1
v_gene: TRBV11-2
d_gene: .
abundance: few
CDR3aa: CASSRGRANTEAFF
CDR3nt: TGTGCCAGCAGCCGAGGACGGGCGAACACTGAAGCTTTCTTT

j_gene: TRBJ1-1
v_gene: TRBV25-1
d_gene: .
abundance: .
CDR3aa: CASSEFGALAEAFF
CDR3nt: TGTGCCAGCAGTGAATTCGGGGCCCTGGCTGAAGCTTTCTTT

j_gene: TRBJ1-2
v_gene: TRBV28
d_gene: TRBD1
abundance: .
CDR3aa: CASTTGLQDRRPTNYGYTF
CDR3nt: TGTGCCAGCACCACTGGCCTCCAGGACAGGAGGCCCACTAACTATGGCTACACCTTC

j_gene: TRBJ1-2
v_gene: TRBV27
d_gene: .
abundance: few
CDR3aa: CASRQGSSIIYGYTF
CDR3nt: TGTGCCAGCCGGCAAGGATCTAGCATCATCTATGGCTACACCTTC

j_gene: TRBJ1-5
v_gene: TRBV28
d_gene: .
abundance: .
CDR3aa: CASSSSPRSNQPQHF
CDR3nt: TGTGCCAGCAGTTCGAGCCCGCGTAGCAATCAGCCCCAGCATTTT

j_gene: TRBJ2-5
v_gene: TRBV10-2
d_gene: .
abundance: .
CDR3aa: CASIMTGRGTQYF
CDR3nt: TGCGCCAGCATCATGACAGGGCGGGGGACCCAGTACTTC

j_gene: TRBJ2-1
v_gene: TRBV19
d_gene: .
abundance: .
CDR3aa: CASSILGSSSYNEQFF
CDR3nt: TGTGCCAGTAGTATACTGGGGAGCAGCTCCTACAATGAGCAGTTCTTC

j_gene: TRBJ2-1
v_gene: TRBV9
d_gene: TRBD2
abundance: .
CDR3aa: CASSVGLLAAVRDNEQFF
CDR3nt: TGTGCCAGCAGCGTAGGCCTCCTAGCGGCGGTCCGGGACAATGAGCAGTTCTTC

j_gene: TRBJ1-1
v_gene: TRBV6-5
d_gene: TRBD1
abundance: .
CDR3aa: CASSPGQTKNTEAFF
CDR3nt: TGTGCCAGCAGTCCGGGACAGACGAAGAACACTGAAGCTTTCTTT

j_gene: TRBJ2-2
v_gene: TRBV21-1
d_gene: .
abundance: .
CDR3aa: CASRGLAGVFTGELFF
CDR3nt: TGTGCCAGCAGGGGACTAGCGGGAGTGTTCACCGGGGAGCTGTTTTTT

j_gene: TRBJ2-2
v_gene: TRBV5-8
d_gene: TRBD1
abundance: .
CDR3aa: CASSIDRATGELFF
CDR3nt: TGTGCCAGCAGCATAGACAGGGCCACCGGGGAGCTGTTTTTT

j_gene: TRBJ2-1
v_gene: TRBV30
d_gene: TRBD2
abundance: few
CDR3aa: CAWSVLRAGDEQFF
CDR3nt: TGTGCCTGGAGTGTACTACGCGCGGGGGATGAGCAGTTCTTC

j_gene: TRBJ1-5
v_gene: TRBV19
d_gene: .
abundance: .
CDR3aa: CASNPTGRGRYQPQHF
CDR3nt: TGTGCCAGTAACCCAACAGGGAGGGGCAGATATCAGCCCCAGCATTTT

j_gene: TRBJ2-1
v_gene: TRBV18
d_gene: TRBD2
abundance: .
CDR3aa: CASSPFQTSGSAYNEQFF
CDR3nt: TGTGCCAGCTCACCATTTCAGACTAGCGGGAGCGCCTACAATGAGCAGTTCTTC

j_gene: TRBJ2-2
v_gene: TRBV5-1
d_gene: TRBD2
abundance: .
CDR3aa: CASSLAAGGGTGELFF
CDR3nt: TGCGCCAGCAGCTTGGCAGCGGGAGGAGGAACCGGGGAGCTGTTTTTT

j_gene: TRBJ2-1
v_gene: TRBV14
d_gene: .
abundance: .
CDR3aa: CASSQGGVWYNEQFF
CDR3nt: TGTGCCAGCAGCCAAGGCGGGGTTTGGTACAATGAGCAGTTCTTC

j_gene: TRBJ1-2
v_gene: TRBV28
d_gene: .
abundance: once
CDR3aa: CASSQRMGPFYGYTF
CDR3nt: TGTGCCAGCAGTCAACGCATGGGTCCCTTCTATGGCTACACCTTC

j_gene: TRBJ1-5
v_gene: TRBV19
d_gene: .
abundance: once
CDR3aa: CASSMAVIVNSNQPQHF
CDR3nt: TGTGCCAGTAGTATGGCAGTGATTGTTAATAGCAATCAGCCCCAGCATTTT

j_gene: TRBJ1-2
v_gene: TRBV15
d_gene: .
abundance: .
CDR3aa: CATSTIGTPGTF
CDR3nt: TGTGCCACCAGCACAATAGGGACCCCGGGCACCTTC

j_gene: TRBJ2-3
v_gene: TRBV30
d_gene: .
abundance: once
CDR3aa: CAWRSITMFRTDTQYF
CDR3nt: TGTGCCTGGAGGTCCATAACCATGTTCCGGACAGATACGCAGTATTTT

j_gene: TRBJ2-1
v_gene: TRBV18
d_gene: TRBD1
abundance: .
CDR3aa: CASSPGTGDNEQFF
CDR3nt: TGTGCCAGCTCACCCGGGACAGGGGACAATGAGCAGTTCTTC

j_gene: TRBJ2-1
v_gene: TRBV4-3
d_gene: .
abundance: .
CDR3aa: CASSQVGTGVNEQFF
CDR3nt: TGCGCCAGCAGCCAAGTCGGGACGGGAGTCAATGAGCAGTTCTTC

j_gene: TRBJ2-7
v_gene: TRBV4-2
d_gene: .
abundance: once
CDR3aa: CASSPRGVSSYEQYF
CDR3nt: TGTGCCAGCAGCCCCCGAGGGGTCTCCTCCTACGAGCAGTACTTC

j_gene: TRBJ2-3
v_gene: TRBV7-9
d_gene: .
abundance: .
CDR3aa: CASSRDGRGTDTQYF
CDR3nt: TGTGCCAGCAGCCGCGATGGGCGGGGCACAGATACGCAGTATTTT

j_gene: TRBJ2-3
v_gene: TRBV7-3
d_gene: .
abundance: .
CDR3aa: CASSSGGYTDTQYF
CDR3nt: TGTGCCAGCAGCTCCGGCGGTTACACAGATACGCAGTATTTT

j_gene: TRBJ2-3
v_gene: TRBV9
d_gene: TRBD2
abundance: .
CDR3aa: CASSESGRSATQYF
CDR3nt: TGTGCCAGCAGCGAAAGCGGGAGATCGGCTACGCAGTATTTT

j_gene: TRBJ2-1
v_gene: TRBV18
d_gene: TRBD2
abundance: .
CDR3aa: CASSLGTSGQGEQFF
CDR3nt: TGTGCCAGCTCACTCGGGACTAGCGGGCAGGGTGAGCAGTTCTTC

j_gene: TRBJ2-7
v_gene: TRBV5-5
d_gene: TRBD1
abundance: .
CDR3aa: CASSRDSYEQYF
CDR3nt: TGTGCCAGCAGCCGGGACAGCTACGAGCAGTACTTC

j_gene: TRBJ2-2
v_gene: TRBV12-5
d_gene: TRBD2
abundance: .
CDR3aa: CASGFSSGSGTGELFF
CDR3nt: TGTGCTAGTGGTTTTAGTAGCGGGAGCGGCACCGGGGAGCTGTTTTTT

j_gene: TRBJ2-1
v_gene: TRBV2
d_gene: .
abundance: .
CDR3aa: CASSVSERDNEQFF
CDR3nt: TGTGCCAGCAGTGTTAGTGAGCGGGACAATGAGCAGTTCTTC

j_gene: TRBJ2-2
v_gene: TRBV6-6
d_gene: .
abundance: .
CDR3aa: CASSRTQNTGELFF
CDR3nt: TGTGCCAGCAGTAGGACACAGAACACCGGGGAGCTGTTTTTT

j_gene: TRBJ2-2
v_gene: TRBV5-1
d_gene: TRBD1
abundance: .
CDR3aa: CASSLASGQAGELFF
CDR3nt: TGCGCCAGCAGCTTGGCATCGGGACAGGCCGGGGAGCTGTTTTTT

j_gene: TRBJ2-3
v_gene: TRBV2
d_gene: .
abundance: .
CDR3aa: CASRNERGTDTQYF
CDR3nt: TGTGCCAGCAGGAATGAGCGGGGCACAGATACGCAGTATTTT

j_gene: TRBJ2-7
v_gene: TRBV10-3
d_gene: TRBD1
abundance: .
CDR3aa: CAISRDRVGYEQYF
CDR3nt: TGTGCCATCAGTAGGGACAGAGTCGGGTACGAGCAGTACTTC

j_gene: TRBJ2-3
v_gene: TRBV9
d_gene: .
abundance: .
CDR3aa: CASSVGSVDTQYF
CDR3nt: TGTGCCAGCAGCGTAGGGTCGGTAGATACGCAGTATTTT

j_gene: TRBJ1-4
v_gene: TRBV4-3
d_gene: .
abundance: .
CDR3aa: CASSVLDSEKLFF
CDR3nt: TGCGCCAGCAGTGTGTTGGATTCTGAAAAACTGTTTTTT

j_gene: TRBJ2-2
v_gene: TRBV5-1
d_gene: TRBD1
abundance: .
CDR3aa: CASSRTGVVGELFF
CDR3nt: TGCGCCAGCAGCCGAACAGGGGTGGTCGGGGAGCTGTTTTTT

j_gene: TRBJ1-1
v_gene: TRBV2
d_gene: TRBD1
abundance: .
CDR3aa: CASSGQGAMNTEAFF
CDR3nt: TGTGCCAGCAGTGGACAGGGCGCTATGAACACTGAAGCTTTCTTT

j_gene: TRBJ1-1
v_gene: TRBV30
d_gene: .
abundance: .
CDR3aa: CAWTAGRIEAFF
CDR3nt: TGTGCCTGGACCGCTGGCCGGATTGAAGCTTTCTTT

j_gene: TRBJ1-2
v_gene: TRBV7-6
d_gene: TRBD1
abundance: once
CDR3aa: CASSPGTGLGTPTYTF
CDR3nt: TGTGCCAGCAGCCCCGGGACAGGGCTGGGAACCCCAACCTACACCTTC

j_gene: TRBJ2-7
v_gene: TRBV5-1
d_gene: .
abundance: .
CDR3aa: CASSLGIQGSYEQYF
CDR3nt: TGCGCCAGCAGCTTGGGAATTCAGGGGAGCTACGAGCAGTACTTC

j_gene: TRBJ2-7
v_gene: TRBV12-5
d_gene: TRBD2
abundance: .
CDR3aa: CASGFNNTPGLATTSSYEQYF
CDR3nt: TGTGCTAGTGGTTTTAACAATACCCCGGGACTAGCAACTACAAGCTCCTACGAGCAGTACTTC

j_gene: TRBJ2-2
v_gene: TRBV9
d_gene: TRBD2
abundance: .
CDR3aa: CASSVSPILAGAGELFF
CDR3nt: TGTGCCAGCAGCGTAAGCCCCATCCTAGCGGGAGCCGGGGAGCTGTTTTTT

j_gene: TRBJ1-5
v_gene: TRBV19
d_gene: .
abundance: .
CDR3aa: CASSIPGVNNQPQHF
CDR3nt: TGTGCCAGTAGTATTCCAGGGGTCAACAATCAGCCCCAGCATTTT

j_gene: TRBJ2-5
v_gene: TRBV7-9
d_gene: .
abundance: .
CDR3aa: CASSLVGTQETQYF
CDR3nt: TGTGCCAGCAGCTTAGTCGGGACACAAGAGACCCAGTACTTC

j_gene: TRBJ2-1
v_gene: TRBV11-2
d_gene: .
abundance: .
CDR3aa: CASSLDGRQGGAYNEQFF
CDR3nt: TGTGCCAGCAGCTTAGATGGGAGACAGGGAGGCGCCTACAATGAGCAGTTCTTC

j_gene: TRBJ2-7
v_gene: TRBV19
d_gene: TRBD2
abundance: .
CDR3aa: CASSGSGRHSYEQYF
CDR3nt: TGTGCCAGTAGTGGGAGCGGGAGGCACAGCTACGAGCAGTACTTC

j_gene: TRBJ1-1
v_gene: TRBV28
d_gene: .
abundance: .
CDR3aa: CASTDSLNTEAFF
CDR3nt: TGTGCCAGCACGGACAGTCTGAACACTGAAGCTTTCTTT

j_gene: TRBJ1-2
v_gene: TRBV5-1
d_gene: .
abundance: .
CDR3aa: CASSLDGDYGYTF
CDR3nt: TGCGCCAGCAGCTTGGATGGGGATTATGGCTACACCTTC

j_gene: TRBJ1-5
v_gene: TRBV5-4
d_gene: TRBD1
abundance: once
CDR3aa: CASSLHRGDHSNQPQHF
CDR3nt: TGTGCCAGCAGCTTGCACAGGGGGGACCATAGCAATCAGCCCCAGCATTTT

j_gene: TRBJ2-5
v_gene: TRBV5-4
d_gene: TRBD2
abundance: .
CDR3aa: CASSLRASGSLKTQYF
CDR3nt: TGTGCCAGCAGCTTGCGGGCTAGCGGGAGTCTCAAGACCCAGTACTTC

j_gene: TRBJ1-2
v_gene: TRBV15
d_gene: .
abundance: .
CDR3aa: CATSIQGNYGYTF
CDR3nt: TGTGCCACCAGCATACAGGGAAACTATGGCTACACCTTC

j_gene: TRBJ2-2
v_gene: TRBV4-3
d_gene: TRBD1
abundance: .
CDR3aa: CASSQQGAFITGELFF
CDR3nt: TGCGCCAGCAGCCAACAGGGGGCATTTATCACCGGGGAGCTGTTTTTT

j_gene: TRBJ2-2
v_gene: TRBV4-2
d_gene: TRBD2
abundance: once
CDR3aa: CASSRDSGRMNTGELFF
CDR3nt: TGTGCCAGCAGCCGAGATAGCGGGAGGATGAACACCGGGGAGCTGTTTTTT

j_gene: TRBJ2-3
v_gene: TRBV6-1
d_gene: .
abundance: .
CDR3aa: CASSEFHQSTDTQYF
CDR3nt: TGTGCCAGCAGTGAATTCCACCAGTCCACAGATACGCAGTATTTT

j_gene: TRBJ1-1
v_gene: TRBV7-2
d_gene: .
abundance: few
CDR3aa: CASSSENGGVAFF
CDR3nt: TGTGCCAGCAGCTCAGAGAACGGCGGGGTGGCTTTCTTT